Sequencing of this TCR beta chain was carried out in a study of T cells in tumors after PD-1 blockade. In the study overall: Each patient got pembrolizumab 200 mg every 3 weeks or cemiplimab 350 mg every 2 weeks. During anti-PD-1 treatment, some patients continued daily vismodegib 150 mg.

The repertoire was sequenced with immunoSEQ multiplex PCR; TCRdb's copy has only in-frame clones and lacks some. The sample lists about 34,000 clones, roughly two thirds occurring once. From germline, CDR1 is LNHNV and CDR2 YYDKDF (reference sequence). V shed 0 bases and J shed 1 base, with 4 bases lying between them. This CDR3 has 13 amino acids. The sequence derives from a human donor with basal cell carcinoma. The sequenced sample was PBMCs, obtained after anti-PD-1 treatment. This chain connects TRBV15 to TRBJ2-7; D not resolved. The CDR3 sequence is CATSRDGSYEQYF. CDR3 nucleotide sequence: TGTGCCACCAGCAGAGATGGGTCCTACGAGCAGTACTTC.